A single sample is the source of the 19 T cell receptor beta chains below, sequenced in a study of cytomegalovirus exposure and HLA in healthy donors. PCR was performed using 60 Vbeta and 13 Jbeta primers. Here immunoSEQ multiplex PCR was the method, and the copy in TCRdb shows in-frame clones only, minus some. The table has over 100,000 clones, approximately 8.7% seen once. Sequencing was carried out using PBMCs. These TCRs come from a man aged 40-49 years in good health and CMV-seronegative.

The gene calls are TRBV4-1 and TRBJ2-3, with 8 bases that match TRBD2. V lost 7 bases, J lost 6 bases, and 12 bases stayed unmatched. This CDR3 comprises 15 residues. Per the germline V gene, CDR1 is MGHRA and CDR2 is YSYEKL. CDR3 loop: CASTPRGTSGDTQYF. Written as DNA, the CDR3 is TGCGCCAGCACCCCGAGAGGGACTAGTGGGGATACGCAGTATTTT.

This chain links TRBV7-2 with TRBJ2-1; 9 nucleotides agree with TRBD2. Germline V gene sequence: CDR1 SGHTA, CDR2 FQGNSA. The CDR3 extends over 15 amino acids. V was clipped by 5 bases and J by 3 bases; unmatched bases: 5. This CDR3 is CASSARGGVYNEQFF. The DNA of the CDR3 is TGTGCCAGCAGCGCGCGGGGGGGCGTCTACAATGAGCAGTTCTTC.

This clone has just a few counts. V and J are TRBV2 and TRBJ1-4; TRBD1 aligns across 9 bases. Looked up from germline, CDR1 is SNHLY and CDR2 is FYNNEI. There are 15 residues in the CDR3. The V and J ends lost 4 bases and 7 bases, in that order; junction bases with no gene match: 7. CDR3 in amino acids: CASSVQGAWGEKLFF. DNA for the CDR3: TGTGCCAGCAGTGTACAGGGGGCGTGGGGTGAAAAACTGTTTTTT.

The gene calls are TRBV9 and TRBJ2-7; D might be TRBD2 (5 bases). Germline-derived CDR1 and CDR2 are SGDLS and YYNGEE. The length of the CDR3 is 14 residues. The V end lost 2 bases, the J end lost 3 bases, and 12 bases lay between the germline ends. The CDR3: CASSVEVSNYEQYF. CDR3 nucleotide sequence: TGTGCCAGCAGCGTGGAGGTCAGCAACTACGAGCAGTACTTC.

The chain couples TRBV25-1 to TRBJ2-5; a possible D gene is TRBD1 (6 bases). CDR3 size: 14 residues. CDR1 is MGHDK, CDR2 SYGVNS, per germline. The V and J ends lost 8 bases and 4 bases respectively, with 17 bases between them. CDR3 amino acids: CASQNPGHLETQYF. In DNA form, the CDR3 reads TGTGCCAGCCAGAACCCGGGACACCTAGAGACCCAGTACTTC.

This chain uses TRBV7-9 with TRBJ2-7, with D possibly TRBD2 on 5 matching bases. V was trimmed by 1 base and J by 4 bases, leaving 17 bases between them. CDR1 SEHNR and CDR2 FQNEAQ come from the germline V gene (reference sequence). This CDR3 has 16 amino acids. The DNA for the CDR3 is TGTGCCAGCAGCTTAGAGCAGCGGCAGGAGATTTACGAGCAGTACTTC. Protein product: CASSLEQRQEIYEQYF.

This clone was seen a few times. The rearrangement uses TRBV29-1 and TRBJ2-5; possibly TRBD2 for D (5 bases). This CDR3 is 11 amino acids long. Trimming removed 7 bases from V and 2 bases from J, with 8 bases in between. Germline CDR1 reads SQVTM; CDR2 reads ANQGSEA. CDR3 residues: CSADLQETQYF. The CDR3, as DNA: TGCAGCGCGGACTTACAAGAGACCCAGTACTTC.

J is TRBJ2-7 and V is TRBV7-9; a weak D match, TRBD1 (6 bases). The ends were cut back, 1 base at V and 2 bases at J, with 6 bases in the middle. The CDR3 covers 13 residues. Germline loops: CDR1 SEHNR, CDR2 FQNEAQ (reference sequence). The CDR3 nucleotides are TGTGCCAGCAGCTTAGGGACAGCCTACGAGCAGTACTTC. Protein: CASSLGTAYEQYF.

This clone has more than one count but fewer than ten. The chain carries TRBV7-2 and TRBJ2-3, with a weak D call TRBD2 (6 bases). Trimming took 2 bases from V and 5 from J, leaving 11 bases between them. CDR1 is SGHTA, CDR2 FQGNSA, per germline. The CDR3 length is 14 residues. CDR3 in DNA: TGTGCCAGCAGCTTAACACTAGCAATAGATACGCAGTATTTT. Translated, it gives CASSLTLAIDTQYF.

V is TRBV15 and J is TRBJ2-2, with a weak D call TRBD1 (7 bases). CDR1 is LNHNV and CDR2 is YYDKDF in the germline V gene (reference sequence). V gave up 8 bases and J gave up 3 bases, with 16 bases separating them. CDR3 size: 15 residues. Here the CDR3 reads CATRGTDRDTGELFF. Written as DNA, the CDR3 is TGTGCCACCCGGGGGACAGACCGGGACACCGGGGAGCTGTTTTTT.

The table lists this clone with a few counts. V gene TRBV10-2 combines with J gene TRBJ2-3, with 8 bases aligning to TRBD2. The trim removed 8 bases at V and 4 bases at J, leaving 11 bases unmatched. This CDR3 region has 15 residues. Germline lookup yields CDR1 WSHSY and CDR2 SAAADI. The CDR3 DNA reads TGCGCCAGCTTATATAGCGGGGAAGCCCCAGATACGCAGTATTTT. Translating gives CASLYSGEAPDTQYF.

This clone appeared a few times. This sequence joins TRBV18 and TRBJ2-1; 11 bases are shared with TRBD2. Per the germline V gene, CDR1 is KGHSH and CDR2 is LQKENI. With 1 base clipped from V and 5 bases from J, the junction kept 4 bases outside the gene matches. The CDR3 spans 16 residues. The CDR3 sequence is CASSPLNSGGDNEQFF. As DNA, the CDR3 is TGTGCCAGCTCACCACTCAATAGCGGGGGGGACAATGAGCAGTTCTTC.

This sequence joins TRBV7-9 and TRBJ2-5; 8 bases map to TRBD2. CDR1 is SEHNR and CDR2 is FQNEAQ in the germline V gene (reference sequence). J gave up 3 bases and V 4 bases, and 10 bases lay outside the gene matches. The CDR3 spans 16 residues. This CDR3 reads CASSSRLARTEETQYF. The DNA of the CDR3 is TGTGCCAGCAGCTCACGACTAGCGCGGACCGAAGAGACCCAGTACTTC.

This clone has just a few counts. The chain carries TRBV7-9 and TRBJ1-2; no clear D gene. CDR1 SEHNR and CDR2 FQNEAQ come from the germline V gene (reference sequence). The CDR3 sequence is 14 residues long. V was trimmed by 5 bases and J by 4 bases, leaving 14 bases between them. The DNA of the CDR3 is TGTGCCAGCAGCCCCGGGTCCATGGGCTATGGCTACACCTTC. The encoded protein is CASSPGSMGYGYTF.

V and J are TRBV7-2 and TRBJ2-3; a possible D gene is TRBD2 (5 bases). Germline V gives CDR1 SGHTA, CDR2 FQGNSA. V lost 3 bases to trimming and J lost 1 base, with 8 bases between them. The length of the CDR3 is 14 residues. CDR3: CASSLAGGTDTQYF. The CDR3 DNA is TGTGCCAGCAGCTTGGCGGGTGGCACAGATACGCAGTATTTT.

This clone came up a few times. This chain connects TRBV30 to TRBJ2-3; the match to TRBD2 covers 14 bases. Germline assignment: CDR1 GTSNPN and CDR2 SVGIG (reference sequence). After removal of 3 bases from V and 6 bases from J, the junction contained 8 bases not matched to a gene. The CDR3 runs 16 residues. The CDR3 coding sequence is TGTGCCTGGAGCGTCGGACTAGCGGGGGGCGGGGATACGCAGTATTTT. Residues: CAWSVGLAGGGDTQYF.

This clone was counted only a few times. The V call is TRBV11-1, the J call TRBJ2-5, with 14 bases lining up with TRBD2. The germline CDR1 and CDR2 sequences are SGHAT and FQDESV (reference sequence). The CDR3 loop spans 16 amino acids. With 5 bases clipped from V and 2 bases from J, the junction kept 4 bases outside the gene matches. CDR3 sequence reads: CASSPGTSGGQETQYF. Here the CDR3 DNA reads TGTGCCAGCAGCCCCGGGACTAGCGGGGGACAAGAGACCCAGTACTTC.

Remarks on this clone: This CDR3 is also generated by other DNA sequences in the sample. This rearrangement joins TRBV5-6 to TRBJ1-2; possible D gene TRBD1, 5 bases. Deletions cut 4 bases from V and 8 bases from J, with 15 bases between. This CDR3 contains 13 residues. The germline CDR1 and CDR2 sequences are SGHDT and YYEEEE. The CDR3 bases are TGTGCCAGCAGCCCTGGAGGGACGGGGGGCTACACCTTC. Protein sequence: CASSPGGTGGYTF.

The chain links TRBV2 to TRBJ2-7, with D perhaps matching TRBD2 (5 bases). Trimming took 6 bases from V and 6 from J, leaving 15 bases between them. The CDR3 sequence is 13 residues long. Germline V gene data show CDR1 as SNHLY and CDR2 as FYNNEI. CDR3: CASSDYPGVEQYF. CDR3 DNA: TGTGCCAGCAGCGACTATCCTGGCGTCGAGCAGTACTTC.